These 16 T cell receptor beta chains were sequenced from one sample in a study of breast tumors, draining lymph nodes, adjacent tissues. TCRdb independently ran MiXCR on the multiplex PCR reads; one entry per CDR3 protein. Among 17,000 or so distinct CDR3 sequences, about 64% were seen once, and the ten largest hold about 20%. Sequencing was carried out using tumor-adjacent breast tissue. The receptors were sampled from a female donor with breast cancer. Some clones in this sample may be carry-over from other donors' samples.

The chain links TRBV9 to TRBJ2-7, with TRBD2 matching 9 bases. Germline assignment: CDR1 SGDLS and CDR2 YYNGEE. V was pared by 4 bases and J by 0 bases, with 11 bases of the junction left unmatched. The CDR3 runs to 17 residues. CDR3 DNA: TGTGCCAGCAGCAAGGCGGGGGGGAGTGGGTCCTCCTACGAGCAGTACTTC. Translating gives CASSKAGGSGSSYEQYF.

This clonotype ranks as medium-sized. This sequence joins TRBV10-3 and TRBJ1-6; D unclear. The ends were cut back, 3 bases at V and 8 bases at J, with 8 bases in the middle. The CDR3 totals 13 residues. CDR1 and CDR2 (germline): ENHRY, SYGVKD. The CDR3 spells CAISDNLYSPLHF. The DNA of the CDR3 is TGTGCCATCAGTGATAACCTATATTCACCCCTCCACTTT.

Ten or more counts support this clonotype. The CDR3 loop reads CASSPGDKLFF. The CDR3 DNA sequence: TGTGCCAGCAGTCCAGGGGATAAACTGTTTTTT. The chain recombines TRBV6-5 with TRBJ1-4, with D tentatively TRBD1 (6 bases). This CDR3 contains 11 residues. V shed 5 bases and J shed 11 bases, with 9 bases lying between them. The V gene's germline CDR1 is MNHEY and CDR2 SVGAGI.

This clonotype is medium-sized within its sample. V and J are TRBV4-1 and TRBJ1-6; TRBD1 might be the D (5 bases). CDR3 size: 15 residues. The V and J ends lost 1 base and 10 bases respectively, with 14 bases between them. CDR1 and CDR2 (germline): MGHRA, YSYEKL. CDR3 in DNA: TGCGCCAGCAGCCAAGGACCAACAGGATACTCACCCCTCCACTTT. Encoded protein: CASSQGPTGYSPLHF.

This clonotype was detected only a few times. This may arise from a read error, as a much more abundant clone is one base away. The rearrangement uses TRBV6-1 and TRBJ1-5, with D perhaps TRBD1 (6 bases). In germline, CDR1 is MNHNS, CDR2 SASEGT. There are 14 residues in the CDR3. Trimming stripped 5 bases from V and 6 bases from J, with 14 bases between. The CDR3 loop reads CASSLGGQGQPQHF. In nucleotides, the CDR3 is TGTGCCAGCAGTCTGGGGGGGCAAGGTCAGCCCCAGCATTTT.

The CDR3 DNA sequence: TGCGCCAGCAGCCAAGTTTTCCAGGACTATGGCTACACCTTC. Protein: CASSQVFQDYGYTF. The V gene is TRBV4-1, the J gene TRBJ1-2; D ambiguous. There are 14 residues in the CDR3. V lost 1 base, J lost 3 bases, and 9 bases lay in between. Germline assignment: CDR1 MGHRA and CDR2 YSYEKL.

This sequence joins TRBV19 and TRBJ2-3; no clear D gene. Germline CDR1 is LNHDA and CDR2 is SQIVND (reference sequence). The ends were cut back, 4 bases at V and 0 bases at J, with 5 bases in the middle. The CDR3 covers 13 residues. CDR3 region: CASSNPSTDTQYF. CDR3 coding DNA: TGTGCCAGTAGTAACCCGAGCACAGATACGCAGTATTTT. The complete variable domain, with remaining parts taken from reference TRBV19 and TRBJ2-3, reads DGGITQSPKYLFRKEGQNVTLSCEQNLNHDAMYWYRQDPGQGLRLIYYSQIVNDFQKGDIAEGYSVSREKKESFPLTVTSAQKNPTAFYLCASSNPSTDTQYFGPGTRLTVL.

The CDR3 DNA reads TGTGCCAGCAGCAAAGGGGGCGTTAACTTTAATTCACCCCTCCACTTT. Translation gives CASSKGGVNFNSPLHF. The chain carries TRBV7-9 and TRBJ1-6; 7 nucleotides line up with TRBD1. Germline values: CDR1 SEHNR, CDR2 FQNEAQ (reference sequence). This CDR3 region has 16 residues. Unmatched junction bases numbered 10, after V lost 5 bases and J lost 6 bases.

This clonotype was counted ten times or more. The chain recombines TRBV29-1 with TRBJ2-5; no reliable D call. There are 13 residues in the CDR3. Trimming took off 4 bases at V and 4 bases at J, with 13 bases between the two ends. CDR1 and CDR2 from the germline V gene are SQVTM and ANQGSEA. CDR3 DNA: TGCAGCGTTGCAGAGCCTTCCACAGAGACCCAGTACTTC. It encodes CSVAEPSTETQYF. The full variable domain, in which reference TRBV29-1 and TRBJ2-5 provide the parts outside the CDR3, is SAVISQKPSRDICQRGTSLTIQCQVDSQVTMMFWYRQQPGQSLTLIATANQGSEATYESGFVIDKFPISRPNLTFSTLTVSNMSPEDSSIYLCSVAEPSTETQYFGPGTRLLVL.

In its sample, this clonotype was seen many times. The gene calls are TRBV20-1 and TRBJ1-1; D is undetermined. The CDR3 runs 11 residues. Per germline, CDR1 DFQATT and CDR2 SNEGSKA (reference sequence). Trimming stripped 4 bases from V and 5 bases from J, with 8 bases between. The CDR3 nucleotides are TGCAGTGCTATACGCGTTACTGAAGCTTTCTTT. Protein product: CSAIRVTEAFF.

This sequence joins TRBV20-1 and TRBJ2-3; 10 nucleotides align to TRBD1. Germline V CDR1 and CDR2: DFQATT, SNEGSKA (reference sequence). J was trimmed by 14 bases and V by 5 bases; bases with no gene match: 7. This CDR3 has 11 amino acids. The CDR3 spells CSASGTGALYF. CDR3 sequence (DNA): TGCAGTGCTTCCGGGACAGGGGCTTTGTATTTT.

This clonotype is judged medium-sized (0.01 to 0.1%). The chain is built from TRBV6-5 and TRBJ1-2; D remains unclear. This CDR3 spans 13 amino acids. Trimming pared 3 bases from V and 8 bases from J, leaving 13 bases between. Germline V gene data show CDR1 as MNHEY and CDR2 as SVGAGI. The CDR3 here is CASSYRGETGYTF. CDR3 bases: TGTGCCAGCAGTTATCGCGGGGAGACGGGCTACACCTTC.

The chain joins TRBV5-5 to TRBJ1-3; D possibly corresponds to TRBD1 (5 bases). Trimming took 0 bases from V and 1 from J, leaving 11 bases between them. The CDR3 runs 16 residues. Germline CDR1 is SGHKS and CDR2 is YYEKEE (reference sequence). CDR3 residues: CASSLGGGRSGNTIYF. The DNA for the CDR3 is TGTGCCAGCAGCTTGGGGGGGGGTCGATCTGGAAACACCATATATTTT.

This clonotype was observed a single time. The rearrangement links TRBV7-9 to TRBJ1-2; D not certain. CDR1 SEHNR and CDR2 FQNEAQ come from the germline V gene (reference sequence). V shed 0 bases and J shed 4 bases, with 9 bases lying between them. This CDR3 has 14 amino acids. CDR3 nucleotides: TGTGCCAGCAGCTTAGCGGTGGGATCCTATGGCTACACCTTC. This translates into CASSLAVGSYGYTF.

This clonotype has ten or more counts. V and J are TRBV5-4 and TRBJ2-1, with D unclear. V was pared by 2 bases and J by 7 bases, with 4 bases between. The CDR3 is made up of 11 amino acids. Per the germline V gene, CDR1 is SGHNT and CDR2 is YYREEE (reference sequence). The CDR3: CASSFFNEQFF. DNA of the CDR3: TGTGCCAGCAGCTTTTTTAATGAGCAGTTCTTC. Complete variable domain (other parts from reference TRBV5-4 and TRBJ2-1): ETGVTQSPTHLIKTRGQQVTLRCSSQSGHNTVSWYQQALGQGPQFIFQYYREEENGRGNFPPRFSGLQFPNYSSELNVNALELDDSALYLCASSFFNEQFFGPGTRLTVL.

With respect to this clonotype: Its ends do not fully match the called genes, so a read error is possible. The chain joins TRBV7-2 to TRBJ1-2; 9 bases match TRBD1. Germline V CDR1 and CDR2: SGHTA, FQGNSA. This CDR3 contains 15 residues. CDR3 protein: CASSTGGTGTYGYPF. CDR3 bases: TGTGCCAGCAGCACAGGGGGGACAGGGACCTATGGCTACCCCTTC.